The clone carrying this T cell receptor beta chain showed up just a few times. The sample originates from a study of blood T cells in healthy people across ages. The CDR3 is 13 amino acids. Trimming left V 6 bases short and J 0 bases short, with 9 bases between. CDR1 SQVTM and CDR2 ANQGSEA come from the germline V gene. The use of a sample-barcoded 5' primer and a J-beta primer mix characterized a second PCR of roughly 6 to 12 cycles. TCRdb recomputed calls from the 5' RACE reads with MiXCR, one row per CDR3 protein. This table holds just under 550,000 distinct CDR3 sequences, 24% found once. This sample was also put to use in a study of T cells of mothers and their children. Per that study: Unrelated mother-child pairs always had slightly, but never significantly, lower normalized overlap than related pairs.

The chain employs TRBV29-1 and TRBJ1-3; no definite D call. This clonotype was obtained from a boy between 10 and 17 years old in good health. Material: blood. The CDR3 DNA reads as TGCAGCGTAGGGAGTGCCTCTGGAAACACCATATATTTT. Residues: CSVGSASGNTIYF.